A selection of T cell receptor beta chains follows, all from one sample in a study of patients and donors after allogeneic stem cell transplantation. TCRdb re-called the RT-PCR reads with MiXCR, one entry per CDR3 protein. The table shows 920,000 or so distinct CDR3 sequences, with 15% to 20% occurring only once. The specimen sequenced was blood, either unsorted or a sorted T cell fraction (not recorded which). The receptors here all came from a human donor who was either an allogeneic HSCT recipient or a stem cell or donor lymphocyte infusion donor (not recorded which). It is not recorded whose cells these are; they may come from a transplant donor. Each CDR3 is given with its conserved first and last residue. Where a row states a size, it is once, few, many or the class of an expanded clone; other rows omit it.

CATSRDRGNQPQHF	TRBV15	.	TRBJ1-5
CASSISGNTDTQYF	TRBV9	many	TRBJ2-3
CASSGRFRETQYF	TRBV6-2/TRBV6-3	.	TRBJ2-5
CASRPPPGQGNEQYF	TRBV6-1	.	TRBJ2-7
CATSDTPGQGRTEAFF	TRBV24-1	few	TRBJ1-1
CASSNYLGGEQYF	TRBV12-3/TRBV12-4	few	TRBJ2-7
CSARGLGPEQFF	TRBV20-1	few	TRBJ2-1
CASSQERLGDTQYF	TRBV3-1	.	TRBJ2-3
CASSHPTSGGYNEQFF	TRBV11-3	.	TRBJ2-1
CASSPPLEGTETQYF	TRBV13	few	TRBJ2-5
CASSEGAEPYEQYF	TRBV6-1	.	TRBJ2-7
CSARPKWAGELFF	TRBV20-1	.	TRBJ2-2
CASSQERSGQRGTEAFF	TRBV4-1	few	TRBJ1-1
CSAGQGTNEQFF	TRBV20-1	few	TRBJ2-1
CATSDFGYEQYF	TRBV24-1	.	TRBJ2-7
CSARKGANEQFF	TRBV20-1	.	TRBJ2-1
CASSLTQTGTTEAFF	TRBV4-2	many	TRBJ1-1
CASSPRVTSGRAISDTQYF	TRBV11-1	.	TRBJ2-3
CASSLDRVIATEAFF	TRBV5-6	.	TRBJ1-1
CASSQGTGGVTPLHF	TRBV4-3	.	TRBJ1-6
CASRTLNYGYTF	TRBV27	once	TRBJ1-2
CASSGEDRAYEQYF	TRBV7-9	.	TRBJ2-7
CSARGGLAASGANVLTF	TRBV20-1	few	TRBJ2-6
CAISEVDRGTDTQYF	TRBV10-3	few	TRBJ2-3
CSVEEGRKTFSGYGYTF	TRBV29-1	.	TRBJ1-2
CSARDPPGGVDYGYTF	TRBV20-1	.	TRBJ1-2
CSASGDSLKREFF	TRBV20-1	.	TRBJ2-1
CASTLGRGGVETQYF	TRBV7-8	few	TRBJ2-5
CASSLSGRKNQPQHF	TRBV27	.	TRBJ1-5
CASVNFGNSPLHF	TRBV28	few	TRBJ1-6